Listed here are 27 T cell receptor beta chains from one sample, sequenced in a study of blood T cells in healthy people across ages. A second PCR of about 7 to 12 cycles used a sample-barcoded 5' primer and a J-beta primer mix. TCRdb re-derived calls from the 5' RACE reads in MiXCR, one entry per CDR3 protein. The sample comprises hundreds of thousands of distinct CDR3 sequences, about 40% of which are singletons, and roughly 19% rests with the top ten. The source material was blood. Every receptor here comes from a woman aged 55-69 years in good health.

This clonotype was counted between two and nine times. The chain combines TRBV6-5 with TRBJ2-7; 7 bases align to TRBD2. This CDR3 has 15 amino acids. Germline CDR1 reads MNHEY; CDR2 reads SVGAGI. Germline trimming cut 2 bases from V and 2 bases from J; bases unmatched to any gene: 6. The CDR3 protein is CASSYDRAGTYEQYF. Written as DNA, the CDR3 is TGTGCCAGCAGTTACGATCGAGCGGGAACCTACGAGCAGTACTTC.

This clonotype was detected only a few times. V gene TRBV2 combines with J gene TRBJ2-7, with TRBD2 identical over 7 bases. V was clipped by 6 bases and J by 7 bases; unmatched bases: 6. CDR1 is SNHLY, CDR2 FYNNEI, per germline. This CDR3 is 12 amino acids long. This CDR3 is CASRLANNEQYF. The CDR3 bases are TGTGCCAGCAGACTAGCGAACAATGAGCAGTACTTC. Using reference TRBV2 and TRBJ2-7 for the parts outside the CDR3, the full variable domain is EPEVTQTPSHQVTQMGQEVILRCVPISNHLYFYWYRQILGQKVEFLVSFYNNEISEKSEIFDDQFSVERPDGSNFTLKIRSTKLEDSAMYFCASRLANNEQYFGPGTRLTVT.

The rearrangement uses TRBV9 and TRBJ2-1; 7 positions match TRBD1. Germline CDR1 SGDLS, CDR2 YYNGEE. V dropped 1 base and J dropped 7; count of bases not matched to a gene: 8. The CDR3 length is 15 residues. DNA of the CDR3: TGTGCCAGCAGCGTATCCGGGGTGGGACAGAATGAGCAGTTCTTC. Protein sequence: CASSVSGVGQNEQFF.

This chain links TRBV7-2 with TRBJ1-5; unclear D gene. Germline loops: CDR1 SGHTA, CDR2 FQGNSA. With 4 bases removed from V and 5 bases from J, the gap between germline ends came to 9 bases. This CDR3 has 13 amino acids. The CDR3 is CASSSRHDQPQHF. The CDR3 DNA sequence: TGTGCCAGCAGCTCCCGGCATGATCAGCCCCAGCATTTT. The full variable domain, in which reference TRBV7-2 and TRBJ1-5 provide the parts outside the CDR3, is GAGVSQSPSNKVTEKGKDVELRCDPISGHTALYWYRQSLGQGLEFLIYFQGNSAPDKSGLPSDRFSAERTGGSVSTLTIQRTQQEDSAVYLCASSSRHDQPQHFGDGTRLSIL.

A few counts support this clonotype. The chain links TRBV15 to TRBJ1-1; D may be TRBD1 (5 bases). Trimming shortened V by 10 bases and J by 1 base, and 13 bases separated the two germline ends. The CDR3 is made up of 13 amino acids. Germline-derived CDR1 and CDR2 are LNHNV and YYDKDF (reference sequence). This CDR3 is CAIQGVRNTEAFF. The DNA for the CDR3 is TGTGCCATTCAGGGAGTCCGGAACACTGAAGCTTTCTTT. The full variable domain, with the rest looked up from reference TRBV15 and TRBJ1-1, is DAMVIQNPRYQVTQFGKPVTLSCSQTLNHNVMYWYQQKSSQAPKLLFHYYDKDFNNEADTPDNFQSRRPNTSFCFLDIRSPGLGDTAMYLCAIQGVRNTEAFFGQGTRLTVV.

This clonotype was seen a handful of times. The chain uses TRBV11-2 and TRBJ2-3; maybe TRBD2 (6 bases). The CDR3 loop spans 16 amino acids. Germline assignment: CDR1 SGHAT and CDR2 FQNNGV. Trimming stripped 1 base from V and 1 base from J, with 12 bases between. CDR3 bases: TGTGCCAGCAGCTTAGTCGCTAGCGAGGGCACAGATACGCAGTATTTT. This sequence encodes CASSLVASEGTDTQYF.

This clonotype has a handful of counts. The rearrangement joins TRBV24-1 to TRBJ2-1, with TRBD2 identical over 16 bases. Germline V gene sequence: CDR1 KGHDR, CDR2 SFDVKD. V shed 4 bases and J 8 bases; nucleotides not matched to a gene: 7. There are 17 residues in the CDR3. The CDR3 region is CATSDYGTSGREDEQFF. CDR3 sequence (DNA): TGTGCCACCAGTGACTATGGGACTAGCGGGAGGGAGGATGAGCAGTTCTTC.

This chain connects TRBV20-1 to TRBJ2-3; 7 bases match TRBD2. V was clipped by 6 bases and J by 2 bases; unmatched bases: 5. CDR1 and CDR2 from the germline V gene are DFQATT and SNEGSKA (reference sequence). The CDR3 totals 13 residues. The CDR3 nucleotides read TGCAGTGCCCCGGGACTACTCACAGATACGCAGTATTTT. This encodes CSAPGLLTDTQYF.

The genes are TRBV29-1 and TRBJ1-5; 7 nucleotides align to TRBD1. This CDR3 is built from 12 residues. CDR1 and CDR2 from the germline V gene are SQVTM and ANQGSEA. V dropped 4 bases and J dropped 5; count of bases not matched to a gene: 2. CDR3 protein: CSVGGQDQPQHF. The CDR3 DNA sequence: TGCAGCGTTGGAGGACAGGATCAGCCCCAGCATTTT.

V and J are TRBV4-2 and TRBJ2-7; D gene uncertain. Near its end, the DNA agrees better with TRBJ2-5, so the J call may be wrong. The CDR3 consists of 13 residues. The V gene's germline CDR1 is LGHNA and CDR2 YNFKEQ. Written as DNA, the CDR3 is TGTGCCAGCAGCCTGAACCTCGAAGAGACCCAGTACTTC. Its protein product is CASSLNLEETQYF.

This chain links TRBV12-3 or TRBV12-4 with TRBJ1-2; TRBD1 is a possible D gene (6 bases). Trimming removed 5 bases at V and 4 bases at J, with 17 bases between. The CDR3 extends over 15 amino acids. Here the CDR3 reads CASSGEITRGYGYTF. The CDR3, as DNA: TGTGCCAGCAGTGGGGAGATCACCAGGGGCTATGGCTACACCTTC.

CDR3 loop: CASSRSLNTEAFF. DNA for the CDR3: TGTGCCAGCAGCCGATCTCTAAACACTGAAGCTTTCTTT. The rearrangement links TRBV14 to TRBJ1-1; the D is unclear. V was shortened by 4 bases and J by 2 bases, with 8 bases between the two germline ends. The CDR3 consists of 13 residues. Germline-derived CDR1 and CDR2 are SGHDN and FVKESK.

V gene TRBV29-1 combines with J gene TRBJ2-2, with D perhaps matching TRBD2 (6 bases). V lost 7 bases, J lost 5 bases, and 11 bases lay in between. CDR3 size: 12 residues. From germline, CDR1 is SQVTM and CDR2 ANQGSEA. The CDR3 DNA follows: TGCAGCGGGGACTTGGGGACCGGGGAGCTGTTTTTT. Translated, it gives CSGDLGTGELFF.

For this clonotype: A much larger clone lies one base from this, so it may be a read error. V usage is TRBV10-3 and J usage is TRBJ1-2, with D possibly being TRBD1 (5 bases). Germline CDR1 and CDR2: ENHRY and SYGVKD. The CDR3 totals 12 residues. The CDR3 loop is CVISERDGGYTF. CDR3 coding DNA: TGTGTCATCAGTGAGAGGGACGGTGGCTACACCTTC.

This clonotype has a handful of counts. This chain links TRBV11-2 with TRBJ2-3; 10 nucleotides agree with TRBD2. The CDR3 totals 16 residues. V lost 1 base to trimming and J lost 6 bases; unmatched junction nucleotides: 7. Germline loops: CDR1 SGHAT, CDR2 FQNNGV. This CDR3 is CASSLGQREGLDTQYF. Written as DNA, the CDR3 is TGTGCCAGCAGCTTAGGCCAGCGGGAGGGCTTGGATACGCAGTATTTT.

The chain uses TRBV7-6 and TRBJ2-1, with 8 bases lining up with TRBD2. This CDR3 has 15 residues. V shed 4 bases and J 5 bases; nucleotides not matched to a gene: 7. Germline lookup yields CDR1 SGHVS and CDR2 FNYEAQ. CDR3 sequence: CASSSPGLEDNEQFF. The CDR3 nucleotides read TGTGCCAGCAGCTCACCGGGACTAGAGGACAATGAGCAGTTCTTC.

This clonotype appeared once. The genes are TRBV21-1 and TRBJ2-1; TRBD1, the table's D call, lacks a check against the DNA. TRBV21-1 is classified as a pseudogene. The CDR3 runs to 17 residues. The chain's CDR3 is CASSFRRGQGRENEQFF. CDR3 DNA sequence: TGTGCCAGCAGCTTCCGTCGTGGACAGGGGAGGGAGAATGAGCAGTTCTTC.

This clonotype has more than one count but fewer than ten. The CDR3 DNA sequence: TGCAGTGCTAGAGATATAACAGATCAGCCCCAGCATTTT. This sequence encodes CSARDITDQPQHF. The gene calls are TRBV20-1 and TRBJ1-5, with unresolved D. CDR3 length equals 13 residues. Germline V CDR1 and CDR2: DFQATT, SNEGSKA (reference sequence). Trimming took off 0 bases at V and 5 bases at J, with 8 bases between the two ends.

To note about this clonotype: This could be a read error, since a much larger clone is one nucleotide away. This chain uses TRBV29-1 with TRBJ2-1, with D possibly TRBD1 on 8 matching bases. Germline CDR1 reads SQVTM; CDR2 reads ANQGSEA. The CDR3 loop spans 12 amino acids. CDR3 in DNA: TGCGGCGTTGAAACAGGGGGGGATGAGCAGTTCTTC. This sequence encodes CGVETGGDEQFF.

This clonotype was seen a few times. This chain uses TRBV4-2 with TRBJ1-1; no definite D call. V lost 1 base to trimming and J lost 2 bases, with 8 bases between them. CDR3 length equals 14 residues. The V gene's germline CDR1 is LGHNA and CDR2 YNFKEQ. The CDR3 reads CASSQVGSNTEAFF. The CDR3 DNA sequence: TGTGCCAGCAGCCAAGTAGGCAGTAACACTGAAGCTTTCTTT.

This rearrangement joins TRBV5-1 to TRBJ1-2; 7 bases align to TRBD1. The CDR3 runs to 13 residues. The trim removed 5 bases at V and 7 bases at J, leaving 8 bases unmatched. The V gene's germline CDR1 is SGHRS and CDR2 YFSETQ. The CDR3 bases are TGCGCCAGCAGGGAGGGGGCGAAGTCTGGCTACACCTTC. Translation: CASREGAKSGYTF.

The chain combines TRBV24-1 with TRBJ2-2; maybe TRBD2 (5 bases). The V end lost 3 bases, the J end lost 7 bases, and 17 bases lay between the germline ends. The CDR3 sequence is 16 residues long. Per germline, CDR1 KGHDR and CDR2 SFDVKD. CDR3: CATSDRHGDRVGELFF. CDR3 nucleotides: TGTGCCACCAGTGATCGACACGGGGATCGAGTCGGGGAGCTGTTTTTT.

Here the CDR3 reads CASSSSGGDEVTQYF. For the CDR3, the DNA is TGTGCCAGCAGTTCTAGCGGGGGGGATGAGGTGACCCAGTACTTC. This rearrangement joins TRBV12-3 or TRBV12-4 to TRBJ2-5, with 12 bases identical to TRBD2. Trimming cost V 4 bases and J 7 bases; bases outside gene matches: 7. CDR3 length equals 15 residues.

This clonotype was observed at least ten times. The chain combines TRBV11-2 with TRBJ2-3; no definite D call. V was shortened by 2 bases and J by 4 bases, with 4 bases between the two germline ends. This CDR3 is 12 amino acids long. CDR1 and CDR2 (germline): SGHAT, FQNNGV. CDR3 loop: CASSLSADTQYF. As DNA, the CDR3 is TGTGCCAGCAGCTTATCGGCAGATACGCAGTATTTT.

V and J are TRBV7-9 and TRBJ2-5, with TRBD2 matching 8 bases. The J segment lost 5 bases and the V segment lost 5 bases, leaving 10 bases of the junction unmatched. Germline assignment: CDR1 SEHNR and CDR2 FQNEAQ (reference sequence). This CDR3 comprises 15 residues. Written as DNA, the CDR3 is TGTGCCAGCAGCCCTATGAGCGGGGGCGGGGAGACCCAGTACTTC. Encoded protein: CASSPMSGGGETQYF.

V usage is TRBV6-1 and J usage is TRBJ2-7, with 14 bases identical to TRBD2. TRBJ2-5 matches the DNA end more closely, so the J call is doubtful. CDR1 is MNHNS, CDR2 SASEGT, per germline. This CDR3 contains 16 residues. The CDR3 nucleotides read TGTGCCAGCACGATCGGGACTAGCGGGGGTAAAGAGACCCAGTACTTC. It translates to CASTIGTSGGKETQYF.

The sample holds a few counts of this clonotype. The chain joins TRBV7-3 to TRBJ2-5, with 13 positions matching TRBD2. CDR1 and CDR2 (germline): SGHTA, FQGTGA. Trimming took 5 bases from V and 2 from J; bases not matched to a gene: 2. The CDR3 runs 15 residues. CDR3 protein: CASSTSGGAQETQYF. The CDR3, as DNA: TGTGCCAGCAGCACTAGCGGGGGGGCTCAAGAGACCCAGTACTTC.